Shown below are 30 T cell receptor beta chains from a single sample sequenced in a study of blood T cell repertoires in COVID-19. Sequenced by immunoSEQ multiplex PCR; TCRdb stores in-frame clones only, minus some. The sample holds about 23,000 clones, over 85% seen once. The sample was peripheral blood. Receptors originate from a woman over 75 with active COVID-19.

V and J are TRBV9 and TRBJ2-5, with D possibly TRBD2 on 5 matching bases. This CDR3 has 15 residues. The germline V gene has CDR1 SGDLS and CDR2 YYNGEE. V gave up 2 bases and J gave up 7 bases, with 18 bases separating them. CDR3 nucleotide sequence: TGTGCCAGCAGCGTTGGTAGCGCACCTTGGGGGACCCAGTACTTC. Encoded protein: CASSVGSAPWGTQYF.

The CDR3 nucleotides read TGTGCTAGTGGTTTGGGACAGGGGAATGGCTACACCTTC. Translated, it gives CASGLGQGNGYTF. The chain uses TRBV12-5 and TRBJ1-2, with 8 bases matching TRBD1. With 1 base clipped from V and 6 bases from J, the junction kept 1 base outside the gene matches. The CDR3 covers 13 residues. CDR1 LGHNT and CDR2 FRNRAP come from the germline V gene.

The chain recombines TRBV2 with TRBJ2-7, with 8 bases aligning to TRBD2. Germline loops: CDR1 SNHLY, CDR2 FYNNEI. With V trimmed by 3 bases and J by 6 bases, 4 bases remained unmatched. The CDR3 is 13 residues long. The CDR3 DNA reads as TGTGCCAGCAGTGATCGACTAGCGCCCGAGCAGTACTTC. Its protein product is CASSDRLAPEQYF.

The CDR3 sequence is CASSDGGSGNTIYF. The CDR3 DNA reads as TGTGCCAGCAGTGATGGTGGTAGTGGAAACACCATATATTTT. The gene calls are TRBV2 and TRBJ1-3, with D unclear. Germline-derived CDR1 and CDR2 are SNHLY and FYNNEI. This CDR3 comprises 14 residues. Deletions cut 3 bases from V and 3 bases from J, with 9 bases between.

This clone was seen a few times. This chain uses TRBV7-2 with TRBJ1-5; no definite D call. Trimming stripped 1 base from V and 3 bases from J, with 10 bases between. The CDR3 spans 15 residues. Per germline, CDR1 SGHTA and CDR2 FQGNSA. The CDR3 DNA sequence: TGTGCCAGCAGCTTAGATCTACAGTCCAATCAGCCCCAGCATTTT. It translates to CASSLDLQSNQPQHF.

The CDR3, as DNA: TGTGCCAGTACCAAAGACCCCTTTGGGGGGTGGACCGGGGAGCTGTTTTTT. It codes for CASTKDPFGGWTGELFF. The chain carries TRBV19 and TRBJ2-2; TRBD2 might be the D (6 bases). This CDR3 is built from 17 residues. Germline CDR1 is LNHDA and CDR2 is SQIVND (reference sequence). V lost 7 bases to trimming and J lost 5 bases, with 23 bases between them. Variable domain in full (rest from reference TRBV19 and TRBJ2-2): DGGITQSPKYLFRKEGQNVTLSCEQNLNHDAMYWYRQDPGQGLRLIYYSQIVNDFQKGDIAEGYSVSREKKESFPLTVTSAQKNPTAFYLCASTKDPFGGWTGELFFGEGSRLTVL.

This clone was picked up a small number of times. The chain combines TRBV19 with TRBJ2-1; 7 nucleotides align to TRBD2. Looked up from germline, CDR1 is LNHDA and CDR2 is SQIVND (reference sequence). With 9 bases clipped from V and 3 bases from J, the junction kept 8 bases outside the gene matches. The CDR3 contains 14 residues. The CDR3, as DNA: TGTGCCAGCGCCGGGGGGAACTACTACAATGAGCAGTTCTTC. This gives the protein CASAGGNYYNEQFF.

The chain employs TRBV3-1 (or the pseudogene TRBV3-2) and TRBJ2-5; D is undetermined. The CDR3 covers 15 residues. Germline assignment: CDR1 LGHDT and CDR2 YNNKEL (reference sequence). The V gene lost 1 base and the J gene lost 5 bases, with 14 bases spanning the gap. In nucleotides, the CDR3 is TGTGCCAGCAGCCAAGTGGGCAGAAGTTGGGAGACCCAGTACTTC. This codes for CASSQVGRSWETQYF.

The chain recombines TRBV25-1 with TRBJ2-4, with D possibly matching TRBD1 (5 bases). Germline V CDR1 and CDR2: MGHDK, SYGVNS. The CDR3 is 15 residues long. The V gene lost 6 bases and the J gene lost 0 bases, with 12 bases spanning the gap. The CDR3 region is CASSPDKLAKNIQYF. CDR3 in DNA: TGTGCCAGCAGCCCGGACAAATTAGCCAAAAACATTCAGTACTTC. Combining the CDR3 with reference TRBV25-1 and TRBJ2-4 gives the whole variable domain EADIYQTPRYLVIGTGKKITLECSQTMGHDKMYWYQQDPGMELHLIHYSYGVNSTEKGDLSSESTVSRIRTEHFPLTLESARPSHTSQYLCASSPDKLAKNIQYFGAGTRLSVL.

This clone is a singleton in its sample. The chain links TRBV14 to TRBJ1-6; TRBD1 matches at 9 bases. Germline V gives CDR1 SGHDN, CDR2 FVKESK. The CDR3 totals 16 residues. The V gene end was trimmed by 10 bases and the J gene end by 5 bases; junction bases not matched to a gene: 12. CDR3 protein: CANGYGTGKDNSPLHF. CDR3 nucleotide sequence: TGTGCCAACGGTTACGGGACAGGGAAAGATAATTCACCCCTCCACTTT.

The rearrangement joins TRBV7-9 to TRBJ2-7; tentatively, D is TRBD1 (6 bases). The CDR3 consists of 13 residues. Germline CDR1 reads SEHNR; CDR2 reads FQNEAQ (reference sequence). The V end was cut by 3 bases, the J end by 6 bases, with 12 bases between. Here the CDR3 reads CASSFSGVGEQYF. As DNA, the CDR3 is TGTGCCAGCAGCTTTTCAGGGGTCGGCGAGCAGTACTTC.

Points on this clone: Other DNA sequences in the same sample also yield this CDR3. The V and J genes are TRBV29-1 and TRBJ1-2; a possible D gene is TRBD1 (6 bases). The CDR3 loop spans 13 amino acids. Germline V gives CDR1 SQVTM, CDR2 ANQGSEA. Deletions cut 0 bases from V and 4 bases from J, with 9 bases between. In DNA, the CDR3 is TGCAGCGTTGAAGAACAGGGATTCTATGGCTACACCTTC. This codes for CSVEEQGFYGYTF.

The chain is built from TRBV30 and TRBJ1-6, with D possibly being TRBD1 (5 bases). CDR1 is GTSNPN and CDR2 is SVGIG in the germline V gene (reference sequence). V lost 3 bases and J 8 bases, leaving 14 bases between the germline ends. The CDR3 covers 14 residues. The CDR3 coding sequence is TGTGCCTGGAGGGGTAGTGGGGCTCATTCACCCCTCCACTTT. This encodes CAWRGSGAHSPLHF.

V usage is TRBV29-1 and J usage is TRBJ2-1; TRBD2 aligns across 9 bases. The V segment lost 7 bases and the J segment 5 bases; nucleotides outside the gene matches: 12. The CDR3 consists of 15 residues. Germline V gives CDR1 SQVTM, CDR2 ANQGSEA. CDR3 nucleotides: TGCAGCGCCCCAGGCGGGGCGGGGGGGAACAATGAGCAGTTCTTC. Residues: CSAPGGAGGNNEQFF.

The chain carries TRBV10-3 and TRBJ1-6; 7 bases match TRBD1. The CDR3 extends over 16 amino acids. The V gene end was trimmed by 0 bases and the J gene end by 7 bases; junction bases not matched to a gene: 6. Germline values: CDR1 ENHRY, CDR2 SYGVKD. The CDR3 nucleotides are TGTGCCATCAGTGAGTCGAATCAGGGGGGAAATTCACCCCTCCACTTT. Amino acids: CAISESNQGGNSPLHF.

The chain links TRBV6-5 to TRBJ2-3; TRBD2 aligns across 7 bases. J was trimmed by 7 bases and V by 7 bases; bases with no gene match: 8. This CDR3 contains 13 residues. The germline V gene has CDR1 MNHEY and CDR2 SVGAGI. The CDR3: CASILGEGNTQYF. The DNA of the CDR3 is TGTGCCAGCATTCTCGGGGAGGGTAATACGCAGTATTTT.

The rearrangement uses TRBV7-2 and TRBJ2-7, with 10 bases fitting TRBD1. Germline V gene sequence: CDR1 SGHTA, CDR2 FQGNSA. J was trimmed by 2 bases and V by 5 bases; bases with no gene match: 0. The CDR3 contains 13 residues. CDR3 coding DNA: TGTGCCAGCAGCGGACAGGGGGCCTACGAGCAGTACTTC. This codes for CASSGQGAYEQYF.

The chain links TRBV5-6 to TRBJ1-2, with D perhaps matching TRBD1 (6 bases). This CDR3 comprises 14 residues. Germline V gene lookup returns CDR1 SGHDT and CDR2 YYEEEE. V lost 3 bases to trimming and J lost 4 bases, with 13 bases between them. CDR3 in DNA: TGTGCCAGCAGCTACGGCAGGGGCTTCTATGGCTACACCTTC. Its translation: CASSYGRGFYGYTF.

The CDR3 DNA reads as TGCGCCAGCAGCCAAGAAAAGGGGCGGTATGGCTACACCTTC. Translation gives CASSQEKGRYGYTF. The chain is built from TRBV4-3 and TRBJ1-2; tentative D call: TRBD1 (5 bases). Germline CDR1 and CDR2: LGHNA and YSLEER. The CDR3 loop spans 14 amino acids. The V end was cut by 0 bases, the J end by 5 bases, with 10 bases between.

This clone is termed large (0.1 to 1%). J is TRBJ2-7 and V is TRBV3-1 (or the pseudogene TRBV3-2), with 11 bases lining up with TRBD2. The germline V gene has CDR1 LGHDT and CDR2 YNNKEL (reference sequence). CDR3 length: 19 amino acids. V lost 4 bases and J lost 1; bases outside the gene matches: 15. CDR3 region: CASSRKGPGLAGGSYEQYF. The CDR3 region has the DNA TGTGCCAGCAGCCGAAAAGGACCAGGACTAGCGGGTGGATCCTACGAGCAGTACTTC.

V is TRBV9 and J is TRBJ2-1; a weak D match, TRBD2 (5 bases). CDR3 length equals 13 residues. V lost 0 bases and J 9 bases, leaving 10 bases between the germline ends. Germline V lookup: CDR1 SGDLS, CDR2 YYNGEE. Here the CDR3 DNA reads TGTGCCAGCAGCGTAGGACTACTTGGTGAGCAGTTCTTC. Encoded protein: CASSVGLLGEQFF.

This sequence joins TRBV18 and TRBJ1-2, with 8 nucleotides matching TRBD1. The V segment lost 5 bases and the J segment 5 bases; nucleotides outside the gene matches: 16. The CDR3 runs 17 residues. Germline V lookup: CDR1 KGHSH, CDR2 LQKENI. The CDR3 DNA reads TGTGCCAGCTCATCAAACGAAGACAGGGGCAAAGATTATGGCTACACCTTC. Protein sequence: CASSSNEDRGKDYGYTF.

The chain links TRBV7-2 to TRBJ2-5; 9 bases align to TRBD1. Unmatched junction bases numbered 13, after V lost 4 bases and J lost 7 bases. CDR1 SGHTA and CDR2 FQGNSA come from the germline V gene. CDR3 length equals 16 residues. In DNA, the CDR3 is TGTGCCAGCAGCTCAACCCCAGGGACAGGGTTGGGGACCCAGTACTTC. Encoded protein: CASSSTPGTGLGTQYF.

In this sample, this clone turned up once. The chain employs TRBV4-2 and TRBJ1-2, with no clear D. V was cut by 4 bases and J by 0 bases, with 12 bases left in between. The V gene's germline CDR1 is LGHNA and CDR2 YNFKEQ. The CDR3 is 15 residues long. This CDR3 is CASSPSEVANYGYTF. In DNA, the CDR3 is TGTGCCAGCAGCCCTTCCGAGGTTGCTAACTATGGCTACACCTTC.

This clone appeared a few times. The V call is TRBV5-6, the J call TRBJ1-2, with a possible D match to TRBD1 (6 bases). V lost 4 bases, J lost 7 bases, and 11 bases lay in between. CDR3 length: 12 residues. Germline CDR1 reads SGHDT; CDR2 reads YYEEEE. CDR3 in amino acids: CASSRQGSGYTF. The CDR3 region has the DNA TGTGCCAGCAGCAGGCAGGGGTCTGGCTACACCTTC.

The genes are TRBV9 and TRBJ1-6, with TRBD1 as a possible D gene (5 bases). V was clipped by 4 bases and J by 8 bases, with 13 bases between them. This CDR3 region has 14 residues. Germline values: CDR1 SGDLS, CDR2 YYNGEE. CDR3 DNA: TGTGCCAGCAGCCTGACAGCTCGGGATTCACCCCTCCACTTT. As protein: CASSLTARDSPLHF.

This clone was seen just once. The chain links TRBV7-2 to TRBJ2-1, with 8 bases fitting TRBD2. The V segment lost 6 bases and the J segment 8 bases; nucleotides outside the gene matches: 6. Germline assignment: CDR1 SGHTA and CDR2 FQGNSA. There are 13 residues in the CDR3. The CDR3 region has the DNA TGTGCCAGCAGTCCAGAGCGGGGGCATGAGCAGTTCTTC. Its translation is CASSPERGHEQFF. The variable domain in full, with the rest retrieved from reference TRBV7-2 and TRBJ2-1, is GAGVSQSPSNKVTEKGKDVELRCDPISGHTALYWYRQSLGQGLEFLIYFQGNSAPDKSGLPSDRFSAERTGGSVSTLTIQRTQQEDSAVYLCASSPERGHEQFFGPGTRLTVL.

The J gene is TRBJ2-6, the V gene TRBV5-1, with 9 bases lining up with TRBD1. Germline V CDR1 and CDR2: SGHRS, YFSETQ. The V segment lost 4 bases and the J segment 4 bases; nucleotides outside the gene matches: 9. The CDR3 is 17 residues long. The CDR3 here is CASSRTGERVGANVLTF. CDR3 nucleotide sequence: TGCGCCAGCAGCCGGACAGGGGAACGTGTCGGGGCCAACGTCCTGACTTTC. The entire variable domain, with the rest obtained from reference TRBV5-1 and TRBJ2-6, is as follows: KAGVTQTPRYLIKTRGQQVTLSCSPISGHRSVSWYQQTPGQGLQFLFEYFSETQRNKGNFPGRFSGRQFSNSRSEMNVSTLELGDSALYLCASSRTGERVGANVLTFGAGSRLTVL.

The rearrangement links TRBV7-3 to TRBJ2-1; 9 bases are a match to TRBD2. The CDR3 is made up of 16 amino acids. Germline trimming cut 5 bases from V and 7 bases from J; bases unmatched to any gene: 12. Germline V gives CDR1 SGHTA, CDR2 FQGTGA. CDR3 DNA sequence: TGTGCCAGCAGCGCCGGGGCTAGCGGGGCCCTAAATGAGCAGTTCTTC. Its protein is CASSAGASGALNEQFF.

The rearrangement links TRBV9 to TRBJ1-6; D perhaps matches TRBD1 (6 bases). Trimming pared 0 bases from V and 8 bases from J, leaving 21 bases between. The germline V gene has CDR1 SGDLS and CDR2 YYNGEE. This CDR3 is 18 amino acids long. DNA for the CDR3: TGTGCCAGCAGCGTAGCTCCCCATGGGGGGGCGATAGATTCACCCCTCCACTTT. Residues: CASSVAPHGGAIDSPLHF.